The clone carrying this T cell receptor beta chain appeared many times. Its antigen is not known. The length of the CDR3 is 16 residues. CDR1 and CDR2 from the germline V gene are SGDLS and YYNGEE. V gave up 0 bases and J gave up 7 bases, with 14 bases separating them. The data stem from a study of CD8 T cells in ankylosing spondylitis. MiXCR, run by TCRdb on the 5' RACE reads, gives a single entry per CDR3 protein. The sample includes 25,000 to 35,000 distinct CDR3 sequences, 5% to 5.5% of them seen just once. Findings of the study overall: Disease-linked clones, CD8+, were relatively rare in peripheral blood. In reactive arthritis synovial fluid and blood, some motif variants had been reported before.

The specimen was blood, either unsorted or a sorted T cell fraction (not recorded which). The chain carries TRBV9 and TRBJ1-6; tentatively, D is TRBD1 (6 bases). This TCR derives from a female donor with ankylosing spondylitis or in good health (not recorded which). The CDR3 DNA reads TGTGCCAGCAGCGTAGAAAAGGGGGGCAGCAATTCACCCCTCCACTTT. Translation gives CASSVEKGGSNSPLHF.